Listed below are T cell receptor beta chains from one sample, sequenced in a study of T cells in Graves' hyperthyroidism and ophthalmopathy. MiXCR, applied by TCRdb to the multiplex PCR reads, yields one record per CDR3 protein. The table records around 350,000 distinct CDR3 sequences, 14% of them present only once. The sample consisted of blood. The receptors come from a woman between 25 and 40 years old with Graves' ophthalmopathy. Each CDR3 is given without its conserved first and last residue. Clone size is not always given. Where it is, it says once, few, many or a class for expanded clones.

TRBV27,many,TRBJ1-1,ASRGTGGLEAF
TRBV27,many,TRBJ2-7,ASSLSIIWPEQY
TRBV3-1,many,TRBJ2-3,ASSPAGADTQY
TRBV5-1,-,TRBJ2-5,ASNSGGAAETQY
TRBV12-3/TRBV12-4,many,TRBJ2-2,ASSPQPAGVAGELF
TRBV29-1,many,TRBJ1-1,SVVVYSEAF
TRBV19,-,TRBJ2-1,ASSIATSGTGGFEQF
TRBV5-1,few,TRBJ2-2,ASSSYTNTGELF
TRBV7-8,-,TRBJ2-3,ASSSEQGAGDTQY
TRBV28,many,TRBJ2-7,ASSPIGQELPYEQY
TRBV6-1,few,TRBJ1-6,ASRLWGSSYNSPLH
TRBV7-6,few,TRBJ2-1,ASSLGFGEPQF
TRBV20-1,many,TRBJ1-4,SARDPTGGKEKLF
TRBV20-1,many,TRBJ1-5,SAPGQGSLSNQPQH
TRBV27,few,TRBJ1-4,ASSQFGRRYEKLF
TRBV7-2,-,TRBJ2-3,ASSLALTGDDKDTQY
TRBV6-1,-,TRBJ2-3,ASSLSRMGDTQY
TRBV12-3/TRBV12-4,-,TRBJ2-1,ASRPDRDNEQF
TRBV5-6,many,TRBJ2-1,ASRPNPTGYNEQF
TRBV12-3/TRBV12-4,many,TRBJ2-7,ASSLTPTSVGPYEQY
TRBV4-1,many,TRBJ2-7,ASSLTPAGGSEQY
TRBV3-1,many,TRBJ2-2,ASSQGDYRTTGELF
TRBV28,many,TRBJ2-1,ASSRRWAGGINEQF
TRBV15,many,TRBJ2-5,ATSRDAETQY
TRBV6-1,few,TRBJ2-4,ASSPMGHSSAGGPEIAKNIQY
TRBV4-1,many,TRBJ1-1,ASSQGEQLMNTEAF
TRBV28,many,TRBJ2-7,ASSPQFGVSYEQY
TRBV20-1,few,TRBJ2-3,SASPLAGDTDTQY
TRBV11-3,many,TRBJ1-1,ASSPGLRAF
TRBV27,many,TRBJ2-3,ASSITSGTTDTQY
TRBV18,many,TRBJ2-3,ASSPLLSGATDTQY
TRBV28,many,TRBJ1-5,ASRLRGEFQPQH
TRBV20-1,many,TRBJ2-7,SARSDQRGTYEQY
TRBV28,many,TRBJ1-6,ASSRAGSFSYNSPLH
TRBV7-8,many,TRBJ2-5,ASSLGSRQAQETQY
TRBV12-3/TRBV12-4,many,TRBJ1-6,ASSLMGQNNSPLH
TRBV7-8,-,TRBJ1-1,ASSSRAGGRPNTEAF
TRBV7-2,-,TRBJ1-4,ASSLAAGADEKLF
TRBV6-1,few,TRBJ2-4,ASRDGTLAKNIQY
TRBV2,few,TRBJ2-7,ASSRGDGRRSYEQY
TRBV28,many,TRBJ1-1,ASSPIGGMRTEAF
TRBV24-1,-,TRBJ2-5,ATSDLGGGTADQETQY
TRBV10-3,many,TRBJ1-5,AIGLLNQPQH
TRBV30,many,TRBJ1-2,AWSVGPGGGYT
TRBV2,-,TRBJ2-1,ASKGRTSGGAYEQF